This TCR beta chain was sequenced for a study of shared clonotypes between healthy human individuals. Study as a whole: Three plates each covered CD4 naive and memory; CD8 naive two, CD8 memory one.

The CDR3 totals 12 residues. The V end lost 5 bases, the J end lost 10 bases, and 13 bases lay between the germline ends. Germline CDR1 reads SGHNT; CDR2 reads YYREEE (reference sequence). The assay was immunoSEQ multiplex PCR, and TCRdb's table has in-frame clones only and misses some. The sample carries about a million clones, 76% recorded once. The TCR was taken from a man aged 18 to 29 in good health. Material for sequencing was memory CD4+ T cells sorted from blood. The subset is: CD45RA-negative fraction. The chain is built from TRBV5-4 and TRBJ2-1, with D unresolved. This CDR3 reads CASSRTQGEQFF. As DNA, the CDR3 is TGTGCCAGCAGTCGGACCCAAGGAGAGCAGTTCTTC. Together with reference TRBV5-4 and TRBJ2-1, the CDR3 gives the full variable domain: ETGVTQSPTHLIKTRGQQVTLRCSSQSGHNTVSWYQQALGQGPQFIFQYYREEENGRGNFPPRFSGLQFPNYSSELNVNALELDDSALYLCASSRTQGEQFFGPGTRLTVL.